This T cell receptor beta chain was recovered during a study of identifying expanded T cells in peripheral blood. TCRdb's copy holds only in-frame clones and misses some; the assay was immunoSEQ multiplex PCR. The sample records over 85,000 clones, around 88% being singletons. During the collection period, no donor immune events like infections were recorded. The CDR3 covers 16 residues. The V gene end was trimmed by 4 bases and the J gene end by 2 bases; junction bases not matched to a gene: 7. CDR1 is LGHNA, CDR2 YNFKEQ, per germline. The receptor was isolated from a person between 18 and 75 years old in good health. Sample: blood. The chain employs TRBV4-2 and TRBJ1-3; 8 bases are shared with TRBD1. For the CDR3, the DNA is TGTGCCAGCAGCCCGGAACCGGGACAGGCTGGAAACACCATATATTTT. Protein product: CASSPEPGQAGNTIYF.